The entry that follows covers one T cell receptor (beta chain) sequence. V shed 3 bases and J shed 6 bases, with 17 bases lying between them. In germline, CDR1 is SEHNR, CDR2 FQNEAQ (reference sequence). The length of the CDR3 is 16 residues. Of the isolated RNA, all was reverse transcribed, and so the sequenced material was expressed TCRB transcripts. Reads from naive, central memory and regulatory T cell samples averaged around 3.7 million. This table comes from immunoSEQ multiplex PCR, and its TCRdb copy is limited to in-frame clones, with some not included. The sample holds under 900,000 clones, roughly 15% seen once. The data belong to a study of beta chain features in type 1 diabetes.

The TCR comes from a woman aged 18-29 years in good health. Material: naive CD4+ T cells from blood. The J gene is TRBJ2-2, the V gene TRBV7-9, with D possibly being TRBD2 (6 bases). CDR3 DNA: TGTGCCAGCAGCTTGAGACGGGAGCGACCGGCCGGGGAGCTGTTTTTT. Protein: CASSLRRERPAGELFF.